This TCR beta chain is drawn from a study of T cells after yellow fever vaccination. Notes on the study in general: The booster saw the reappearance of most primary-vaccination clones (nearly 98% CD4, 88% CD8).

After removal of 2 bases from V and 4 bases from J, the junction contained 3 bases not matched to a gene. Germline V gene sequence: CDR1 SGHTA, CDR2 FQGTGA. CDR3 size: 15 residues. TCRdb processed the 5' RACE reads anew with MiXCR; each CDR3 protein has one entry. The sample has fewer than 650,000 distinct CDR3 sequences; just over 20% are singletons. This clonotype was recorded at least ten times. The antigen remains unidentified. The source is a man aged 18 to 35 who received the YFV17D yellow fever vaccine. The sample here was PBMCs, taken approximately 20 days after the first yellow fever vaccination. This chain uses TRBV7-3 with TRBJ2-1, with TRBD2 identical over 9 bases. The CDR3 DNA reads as TGTGCCAGCAGCTTAGATAGCGGGGGTTACAATGAGCAGTTCTTC. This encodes CASSLDSGGYNEQFF. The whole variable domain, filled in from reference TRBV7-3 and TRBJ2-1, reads GAGVSQTPSNKVTEKGKYVELRCDPISGHTALYWYRQSLGQGPEFLIYFQGTGAADDSGLPNDRFFAVRPEGSVSTLKIQRTERGDSAVYLCASSLDSGGYNEQFFGPGTRLTVL.